What follows describes a single TCR beta chain. Its antigen is currently unknown. This record comes from a study of T cell responses to AZD1222 COVID-19 vaccine. Only in-frame clones appear in the TCRdb table, and some are missing; sequencing was by immunoSEQ multiplex PCR. The table records 77,000 or so clones, around 89% of them present only once. V lost 6 bases, J lost 5 bases, and 7 bases stayed unmatched. The CDR3 is 13 residues long. The V gene's germline CDR1 is MDHEN and CDR2 SYDVKM. Overall study results and limits: Donors in the cohort were predominantly white British and more often female, and clonal diversity was possibly underestimated.

The gene calls are TRBV28 and TRBJ2-7; 7 nucleotides line up with TRBD2. The material sequenced was peripheral blood, taken on day 0 of AZD1222 vaccination. The receptor was isolated from an adult in good health. CDR3 sequence: CASSQGRENEQYF. The CDR3 nucleotides are TGTGCCAGCAGCCAAGGGAGGGAAAACGAGCAGTACTTC.